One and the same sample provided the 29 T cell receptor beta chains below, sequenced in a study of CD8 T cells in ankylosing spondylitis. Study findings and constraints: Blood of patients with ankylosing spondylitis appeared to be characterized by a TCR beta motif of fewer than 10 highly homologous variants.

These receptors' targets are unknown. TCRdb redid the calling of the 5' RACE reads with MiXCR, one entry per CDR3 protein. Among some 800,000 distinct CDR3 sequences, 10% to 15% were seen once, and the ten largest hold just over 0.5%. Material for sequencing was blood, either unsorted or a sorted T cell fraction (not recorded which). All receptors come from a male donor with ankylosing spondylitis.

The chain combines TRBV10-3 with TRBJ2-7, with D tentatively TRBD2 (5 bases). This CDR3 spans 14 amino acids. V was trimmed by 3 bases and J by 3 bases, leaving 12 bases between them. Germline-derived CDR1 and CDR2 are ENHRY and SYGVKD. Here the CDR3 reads CAISDSGGLYEQYF. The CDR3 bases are TGTGCCATCAGTGACAGTGGAGGTCTCTACGAGCAGTACTTC.

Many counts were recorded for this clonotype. CDR3 sequence (DNA): TGTGCCAGCAGCTTACTAGGATCCTACAATGAGCAGTTCTTC. It is translated as CASSLLGSYNEQFF. The V call is TRBV7-6, the J call TRBJ2-1; unclear D gene. This CDR3 is 14 amino acids long. Per germline, CDR1 SGHVS and CDR2 FNYEAQ. The germline V and J ends were trimmed by 2 bases and 1 base, with 6 bases remaining between them. Full variable domain (missing parts from reference TRBV7-6 and TRBJ2-1): GAGVSQSPRYKVTKRGQDVALRCDPISGHVSLYWYRQALGQGPEFLTYFNYEAQQDKSGLPNDRFSAERPEGSISTLTIQRTEQRDSAMYRCASSLLGSYNEQFFGPGTRLTVL.

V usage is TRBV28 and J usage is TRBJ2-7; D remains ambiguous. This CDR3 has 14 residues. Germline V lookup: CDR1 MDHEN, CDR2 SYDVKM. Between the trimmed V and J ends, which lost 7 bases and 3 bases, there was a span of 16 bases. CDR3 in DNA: TGTGCCAGCACCCCCATGGGGTCTTACTACGAGCAGTACTTC. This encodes CASTPMGSYYEQYF.

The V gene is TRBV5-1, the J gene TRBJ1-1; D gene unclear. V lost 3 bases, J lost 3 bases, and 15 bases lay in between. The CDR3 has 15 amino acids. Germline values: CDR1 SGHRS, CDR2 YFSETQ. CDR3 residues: CASSSSTTRDTEAFF. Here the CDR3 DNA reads TGCGCCAGCAGCTCCTCCACCACGAGGGACACTGAAGCTTTCTTT.

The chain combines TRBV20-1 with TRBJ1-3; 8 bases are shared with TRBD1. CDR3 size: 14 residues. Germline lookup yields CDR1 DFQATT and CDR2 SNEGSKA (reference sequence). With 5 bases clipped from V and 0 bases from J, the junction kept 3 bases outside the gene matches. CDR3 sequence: CSAGTGVSGNTIYF. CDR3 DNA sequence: TGCAGTGCTGGGACAGGCGTCTCTGGAAACACCATATATTTT.

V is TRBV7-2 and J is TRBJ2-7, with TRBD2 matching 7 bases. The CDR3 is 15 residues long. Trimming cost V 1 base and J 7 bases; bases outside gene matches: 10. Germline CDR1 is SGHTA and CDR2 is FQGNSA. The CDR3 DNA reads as TGTGCCAGCAGCTTAGTCGCGGGGGTGGTGTATGAGCAGTACTTC. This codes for CASSLVAGVVYEQYF.

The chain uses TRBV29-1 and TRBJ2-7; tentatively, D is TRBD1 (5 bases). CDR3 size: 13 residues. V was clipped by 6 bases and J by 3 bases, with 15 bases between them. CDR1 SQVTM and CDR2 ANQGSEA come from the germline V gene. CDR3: CSVGPDSFYEQYF. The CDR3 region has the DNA TGCAGCGTCGGCCCCGACAGTTTCTACGAGCAGTACTTC.

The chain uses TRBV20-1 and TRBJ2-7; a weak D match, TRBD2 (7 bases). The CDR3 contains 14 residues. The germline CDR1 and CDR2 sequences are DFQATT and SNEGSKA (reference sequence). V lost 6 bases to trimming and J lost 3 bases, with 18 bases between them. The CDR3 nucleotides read TGCAGTGCCCGAGACGGGGGGCGGATCTACGAGCAGTACTTC. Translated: CSARDGGRIYEQYF.

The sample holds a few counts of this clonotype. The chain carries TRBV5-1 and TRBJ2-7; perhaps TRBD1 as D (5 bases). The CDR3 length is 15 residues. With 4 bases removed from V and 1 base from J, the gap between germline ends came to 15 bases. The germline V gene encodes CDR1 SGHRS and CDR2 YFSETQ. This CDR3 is CASSPQPQDSYEQYF. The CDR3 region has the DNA TGCGCCAGCAGCCCTCAACCACAGGATTCCTACGAGCAGTACTTC.

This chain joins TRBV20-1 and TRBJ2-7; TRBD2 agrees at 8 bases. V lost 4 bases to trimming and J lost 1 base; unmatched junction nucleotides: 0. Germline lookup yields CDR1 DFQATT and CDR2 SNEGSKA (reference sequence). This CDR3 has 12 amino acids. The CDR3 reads CSATSGSYEQYF. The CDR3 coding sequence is TGCAGTGCTACTAGCGGGTCCTACGAGCAGTACTTC.

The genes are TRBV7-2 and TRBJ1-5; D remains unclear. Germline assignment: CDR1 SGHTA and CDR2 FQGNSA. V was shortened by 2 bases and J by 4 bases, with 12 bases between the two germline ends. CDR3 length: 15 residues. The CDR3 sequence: CASSLFARVNQPQHF. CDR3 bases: TGTGCCAGCAGCTTATTCGCGCGGGTAAATCAGCCCCAGCATTTT.

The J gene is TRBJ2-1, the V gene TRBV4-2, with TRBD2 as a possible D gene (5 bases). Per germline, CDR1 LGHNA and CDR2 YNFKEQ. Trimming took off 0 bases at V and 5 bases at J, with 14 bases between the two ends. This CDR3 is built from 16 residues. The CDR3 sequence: CASSQEASLANNEQFF. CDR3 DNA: TGTGCCAGCAGCCAAGAGGCTAGCCTGGCCAACAATGAGCAGTTCTTC.

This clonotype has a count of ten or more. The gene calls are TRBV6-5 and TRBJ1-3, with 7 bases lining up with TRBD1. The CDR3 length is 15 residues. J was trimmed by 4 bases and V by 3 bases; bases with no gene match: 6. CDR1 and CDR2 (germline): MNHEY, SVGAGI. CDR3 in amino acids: CASSYLTGTGNTIYF. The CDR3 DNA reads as TGTGCCAGCAGTTATCTGACAGGGACGGGAAACACCATATATTTT.

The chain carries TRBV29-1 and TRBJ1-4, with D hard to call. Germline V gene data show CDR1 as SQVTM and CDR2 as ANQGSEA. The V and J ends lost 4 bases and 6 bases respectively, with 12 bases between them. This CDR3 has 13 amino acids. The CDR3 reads CSVAGPRHEKLFF. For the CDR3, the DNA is TGCAGCGTTGCCGGACCTCGTCATGAAAAACTGTTTTTT. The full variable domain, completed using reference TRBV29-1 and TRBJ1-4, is SAVISQKPSRDICQRGTSLTIQCQVDSQVTMMFWYRQQPGQSLTLIATANQGSEATYESGFVIDKFPISRPNLTFSTLTVSNMSPEDSSIYLCSVAGPRHEKLFFGSGTQLSVL.

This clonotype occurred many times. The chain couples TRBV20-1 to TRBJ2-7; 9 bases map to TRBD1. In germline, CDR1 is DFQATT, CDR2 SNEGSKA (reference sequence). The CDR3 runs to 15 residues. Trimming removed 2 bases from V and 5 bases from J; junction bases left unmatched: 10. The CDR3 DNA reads TGCAGTGCTAGACGACCCGGAACAGGGGGCCACGAGCAGTACTTC. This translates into CSARRPGTGGHEQYF.

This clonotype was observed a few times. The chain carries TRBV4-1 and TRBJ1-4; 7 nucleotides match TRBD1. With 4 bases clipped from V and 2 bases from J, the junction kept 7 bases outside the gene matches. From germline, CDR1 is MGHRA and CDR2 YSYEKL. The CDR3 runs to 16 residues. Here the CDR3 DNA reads TGCGCCAGCAGCCCCAGGGGGGGGCAGACTAATGAAAAACTGTTTTTT. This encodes CASSPRGGQTNEKLFF.

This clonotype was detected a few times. The CDR3 region has the DNA TGCAGTGCTAGAGTCCAGCTGAGCAATCAGCCCCAGCATTTT. It yields the protein CSARVQLSNQPQHF. This rearrangement joins TRBV20-1 to TRBJ1-5; D call uncertain. Germline V CDR1 and CDR2: DFQATT, SNEGSKA (reference sequence). V was pared by 1 base and J by 1 base, with 8 bases between. The CDR3 is made up of 14 amino acids.

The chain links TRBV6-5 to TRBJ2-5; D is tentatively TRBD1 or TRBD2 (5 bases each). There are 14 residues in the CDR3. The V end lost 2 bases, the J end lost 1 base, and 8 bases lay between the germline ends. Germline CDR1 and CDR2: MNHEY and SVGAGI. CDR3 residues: CASSYTGGQETQYF. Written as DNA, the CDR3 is TGTGCCAGCAGTTACACTGGGGGCCAAGAGACCCAGTACTTC.

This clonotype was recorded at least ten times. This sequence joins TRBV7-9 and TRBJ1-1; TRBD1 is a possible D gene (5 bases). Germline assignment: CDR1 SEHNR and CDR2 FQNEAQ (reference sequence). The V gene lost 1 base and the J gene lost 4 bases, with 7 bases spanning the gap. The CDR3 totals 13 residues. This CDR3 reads CASSLEQGTEAFF. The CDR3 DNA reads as TGTGCCAGCAGCTTAGAGCAGGGCACTGAAGCTTTCTTT.

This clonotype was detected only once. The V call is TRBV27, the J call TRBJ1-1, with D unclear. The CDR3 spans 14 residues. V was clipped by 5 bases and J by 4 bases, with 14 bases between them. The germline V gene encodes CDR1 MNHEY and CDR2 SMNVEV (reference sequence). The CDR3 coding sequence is TGTGCCAGCAGTCACTTCCCGGAGCGCACTGAAGCTTTCTTT. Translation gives CASSHFPERTEAFF.

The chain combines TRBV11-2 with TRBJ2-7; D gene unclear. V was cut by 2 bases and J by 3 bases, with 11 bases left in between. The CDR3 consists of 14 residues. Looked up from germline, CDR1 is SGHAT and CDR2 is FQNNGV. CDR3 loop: CASSLTGQFYEQYF. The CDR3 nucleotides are TGTGCCAGCAGCTTAACGGGTCAGTTCTACGAGCAGTACTTC. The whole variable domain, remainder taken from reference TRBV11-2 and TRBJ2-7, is EAGVAQSPRYKIIEKRQSVAFWCNPISGHATLYWYQQILGQGPKLLIQFQNNGVVDDSQLPKDRFSAERLKGVDSTLKIQPAKLEDSAVYLCASSLTGQFYEQYFGPGTRLTVT.

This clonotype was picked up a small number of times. The CDR3 reads CASSLGPGTDNEQFF. CDR3 bases: TGTGCCAGCAGCTTAGGGCCAGGGACCGACAATGAGCAGTTCTTC. The V gene is TRBV7-6, the J gene TRBJ2-1; TRBD1 or TRBD2 may be the D gene (5 bases each). Trimming took off 1 base at V and 5 bases at J, with 12 bases between the two ends. The CDR3 has 15 residues. Germline V gene lookup returns CDR1 SGHVS and CDR2 FNYEAQ.

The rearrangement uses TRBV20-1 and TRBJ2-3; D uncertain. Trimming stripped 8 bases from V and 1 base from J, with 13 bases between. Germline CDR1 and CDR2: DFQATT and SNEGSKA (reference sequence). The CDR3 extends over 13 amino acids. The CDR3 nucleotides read TGCAGTCCGCACTCGGCGGGCACAGATACGCAGTATTTT. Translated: CSPHSAGTDTQYF.

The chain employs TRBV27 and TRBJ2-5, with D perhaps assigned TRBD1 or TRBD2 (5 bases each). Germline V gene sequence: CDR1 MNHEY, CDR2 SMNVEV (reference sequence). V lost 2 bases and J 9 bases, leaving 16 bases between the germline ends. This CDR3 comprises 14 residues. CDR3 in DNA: TGTGCCAGCAGTTTAGTGGACGGCCTGGGGGCCCAGTACTTC. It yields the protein CASSLVDGLGAQYF.

CDR3 DNA: TGCGCCAGCAGCCCCCAAATTCTAGCGGGGTACACCGGGGAGCTGTTTTTT. Protein product: CASSPQILAGYTGELFF. This chain links TRBV5-1 with TRBJ2-2; 9 nucleotides line up with TRBD2. This CDR3 spans 17 amino acids. Unmatched junction bases numbered 10, after V lost 4 bases and J lost 3 bases. Germline V CDR1 and CDR2: SGHRS, YFSETQ.

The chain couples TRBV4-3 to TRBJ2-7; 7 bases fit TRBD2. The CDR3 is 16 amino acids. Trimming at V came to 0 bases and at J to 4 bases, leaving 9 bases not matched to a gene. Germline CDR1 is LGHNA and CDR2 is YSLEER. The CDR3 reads CASSQDFAGASYEQYF. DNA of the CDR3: TGCGCCAGCAGCCAAGATTTCGCGGGAGCAAGTTACGAGCAGTACTTC.

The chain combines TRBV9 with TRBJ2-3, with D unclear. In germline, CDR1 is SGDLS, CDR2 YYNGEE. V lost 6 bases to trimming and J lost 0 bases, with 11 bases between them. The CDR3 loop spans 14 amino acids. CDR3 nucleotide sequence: TGTGCCAGCACCTTTGGAAGGAGCACAGATACGCAGTATTTT. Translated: CASTFGRSTDTQYF.

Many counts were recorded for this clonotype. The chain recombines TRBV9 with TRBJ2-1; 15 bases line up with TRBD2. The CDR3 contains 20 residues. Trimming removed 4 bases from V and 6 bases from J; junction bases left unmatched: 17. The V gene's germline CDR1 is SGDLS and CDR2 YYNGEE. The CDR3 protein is CASSPRTSGGAWEYRNEQFF. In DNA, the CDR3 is TGTGCCAGCAGCCCCCGGACTAGCGGGGGGGCATGGGAATATCGCAATGAGCAGTTCTTC.

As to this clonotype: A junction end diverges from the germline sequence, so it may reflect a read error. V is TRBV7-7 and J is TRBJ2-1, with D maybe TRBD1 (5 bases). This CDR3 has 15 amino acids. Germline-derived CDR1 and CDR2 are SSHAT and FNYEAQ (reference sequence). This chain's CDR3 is CASSLRRGNNNEQFF. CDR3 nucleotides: TGTGCTAGCAGCTTGAGAAGGGGAAATAACAATGAGCAGTTCTTC.